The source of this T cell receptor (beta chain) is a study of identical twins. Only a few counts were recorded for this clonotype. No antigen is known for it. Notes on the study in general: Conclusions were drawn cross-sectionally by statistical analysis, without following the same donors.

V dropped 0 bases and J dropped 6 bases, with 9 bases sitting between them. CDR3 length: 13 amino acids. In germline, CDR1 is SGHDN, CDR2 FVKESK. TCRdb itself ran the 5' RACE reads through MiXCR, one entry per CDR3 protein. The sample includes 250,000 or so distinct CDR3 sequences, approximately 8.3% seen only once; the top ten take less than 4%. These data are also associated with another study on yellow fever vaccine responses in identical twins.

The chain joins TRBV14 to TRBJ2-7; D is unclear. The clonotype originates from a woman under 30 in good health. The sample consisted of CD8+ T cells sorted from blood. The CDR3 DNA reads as TGTGCCAGCAGCCAAGATCCCTGGCCCGAGCAGTACTTC. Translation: CASSQDPWPEQYF.